The 16 T cell receptor beta chains below all came from one sample that was sequenced in a study of control samples from healthy donors and cancer patients. TCRdb keeps only in-frame clones here, not all; method: immunoSEQ multiplex PCR. Altogether 90,000 to 150,000 clones are present, 80% to 90% being singletons, with the ten largest covering roughly 12%. The sample consisted of blood. The receptors come from a man younger than 40 in good health.

The chain employs TRBV5-6 and TRBJ1-1; D unclear. This CDR3 spans 14 amino acids. V gave up 4 bases and J gave up 1 base, with 11 bases separating them. CDR1 is SGHDT and CDR2 is YYEEEE in the germline V gene. CDR3 nucleotides: TGTGCCAGCAGCCCCTTGGGAGGGAACACTGAAGCTTTCTTT. Protein product: CASSPLGGNTEAFF.

Points on this clone: This specimen includes other DNA sequences encoding the same CDR3. The rearrangement uses TRBV19 and TRBJ1-6, with D tentatively TRBD1 (6 bases). This CDR3 is built from 16 residues. Trimming pared 5 bases from V and 7 bases from J, leaving 18 bases between. Germline CDR1 LNHDA, CDR2 SQIVND (reference sequence). CDR3 nucleotide sequence: TGTGCCAGTAGTCTAAAATCACAAGGGACAAATTCACCCCTCCACTTT. Translating it yields CASSLKSQGTNSPLHF.

For the CDR3, the DNA is TGTGCCACCCTCATACGACAGGGGGCAAGAACTGAAGCTTTCTTT. Residues: CATLIRQGARTEAFF. This chain links TRBV2 with TRBJ1-1; 10 nucleotides line up with TRBD1. Germline V lookup: CDR1 SNHLY, CDR2 FYNNEI. J gave up 5 bases and V 10 bases, and 13 bases lay outside the gene matches. CDR3 length: 15 amino acids.

The chain joins TRBV5-1 to TRBJ2-2; 7 bases fit TRBD1. CDR3 length: 14 amino acids. From germline, CDR1 is SGHRS and CDR2 YFSETQ. Trimming cost V 7 bases and J 5 bases; bases outside gene matches: 8. The CDR3, as DNA: TGCGCCAGCGGGGTGACAGGGCGAACCGGGGAGCTGTTTTTT. It codes for CASGVTGRTGELFF.

This chain uses TRBV9 with TRBJ1-3; no definite D call. The CDR3 covers 16 residues. Germline CDR1 is SGDLS and CDR2 is YYNGEE. The V end was cut by 4 bases, the J end by 4 bases, with 18 bases between. Here the CDR3 DNA reads TGTGCCAGCAGCCCCCAAGTAGGCGGGATGGGAAACACCATATATTTT. Translation gives CASSPQVGGMGNTIYF.

The chain employs TRBV29-1 and TRBJ1-5, with 7 bases lining up with TRBD1. The CDR3 length is 13 residues. The V segment lost 4 bases and the J segment 3 bases; nucleotides outside the gene matches: 3. Germline CDR1 reads SQVTM; CDR2 reads ANQGSEA. The CDR3 coding sequence is TGCAGCGTTGGACAGGGCTCCAATCAGCCCCAGCATTTT. Protein sequence: CSVGQGSNQPQHF.

The rearrangement joins TRBV28 to TRBJ2-2; D unresolved. Germline V gene sequence: CDR1 MDHEN, CDR2 SYDVKM. The CDR3 totals 16 residues. V lost 1 base and J 4 bases, leaving 13 bases between the germline ends. The CDR3 loop reads CASSLSYSTSTGELFF. In DNA, the CDR3 is TGTGCCAGCAGTTTATCCTATTCGACCAGCACCGGGGAGCTGTTTTTT.

The chain couples TRBV10-3 to TRBJ2-2, with 7 nucleotides matching TRBD1. V gave up 2 bases and J gave up 5 bases; unmatched junction bases: 2. CDR1 and CDR2 (germline): ENHRY, SYGVKD. The CDR3 runs to 14 residues. CDR3 residues: CAISEDRATGELFF. The CDR3 DNA sequence: TGTGCCATCAGTGAGGACAGGGCTACCGGGGAGCTGTTTTTT.

The gene calls are TRBV7-2 and TRBJ1-1; D possibly corresponds to TRBD1 (5 bases). The germline gives CDR1 SGHTA, CDR2 FQGNSA. The CDR3 length is 15 residues. The V end was cut by 1 base, the J end by 4 bases, with 13 bases between. The CDR3 loop reads CASSLVAGSPTEAFF. In DNA form, the CDR3 reads TGTGCCAGCAGCTTAGTGGCAGGGAGCCCCACTGAAGCTTTCTTT.

This chain joins TRBV5-1 and TRBJ1-3; TRBD1 matches at 10 bases. The trim removed 2 bases at V and 5 bases at J, leaving 10 bases unmatched. The germline gives CDR1 SGHRS, CDR2 YFSETQ. The CDR3 has 17 amino acids. The CDR3 nucleotides read TGCGCCAGCAGCTTAGGGACAGGGGTGGCGTCTCGAAACACCATATATTTT. Translated, it gives CASSLGTGVASRNTIYF. Filled out from reference TRBV5-1 and TRBJ1-3, the complete variable domain reads KAGVTQTPRYLIKTRGQQVTLSCSPISGHRSVSWYQQTPGQGLQFLFEYFSETQRNKGNFPGRFSGRQFSNSRSEMNVSTLELGDSALYLCASSLGTGVASRNTIYFGEGSWLTVV.

The rearrangement links TRBV11-2 to TRBJ2-1; D may be TRBD2 (5 bases). CDR3 length: 15 residues. Trimming took 3 bases from V and 0 from J, leaving 9 bases between them. Germline CDR1 SGHAT, CDR2 FQNNGV. CDR3 in DNA: TGTGCCAGCAGCTTTGGCGGGCGCTCCTACAATGAGCAGTTCTTC. Translating gives CASSFGGRSYNEQFF.

This chain links TRBV5-8 with TRBJ2-3; 12 nucleotides align to TRBD2. V lost 3 bases, J lost 5 bases, and 10 bases stayed unmatched. There are 17 residues in the CDR3. CDR1 and CDR2 from the germline V gene are SGHTS and YDEGEE. The CDR3 loop is CASSYNLAGGPGDTQYF. CDR3 coding DNA: TGTGCCAGCAGCTATAACCTAGCGGGGGGGCCTGGAGATACGCAGTATTTT.

This chain links TRBV5-1 with TRBJ1-2; 8 bases line up with TRBD1. The CDR3 covers 15 residues. The V and J ends lost 3 bases and 4 bases, in that order; junction bases with no gene match: 8. Germline values: CDR1 SGHRS, CDR2 YFSETQ. CDR3 nucleotide sequence: TGCGCCAGCAGCTGGGGACAGGCCTCTGGCTATGGCTACACCTTC. This translates into CASSWGQASGYGYTF.

The rearrangement links TRBV7-2 to TRBJ2-2; either TRBD1 or TRBD2 may supply D (6 bases each). CDR1 and CDR2 (germline): SGHTA, FQGNSA. This CDR3 comprises 17 residues. V lost 4 bases to trimming and J lost 4 bases, with 19 bases between them. The DNA of the CDR3 is TGTGCCAGCAGCTGGGGAGGAGGGGGGATCGGCACCGGGGAGCTGTTTTTT. It codes for CASSWGGGGIGTGELFF.

This clone was found once. The chain uses TRBV19 and TRBJ1-5; D not certain. This CDR3 has 14 amino acids. Trimming removed 5 bases from V and 7 bases from J, with 15 bases in between. Germline V lookup: CDR1 LNHDA, CDR2 SQIVND (reference sequence). DNA of the CDR3: TGTGCCAGTAGTTCCGGGGAGGTGAGGCAGCCCCAGCATTTT. Amino acid sequence: CASSSGEVRQPQHF.

The chain is built from TRBV9 and TRBJ1-1; possible D gene TRBD1, 5 bases. CDR3 length equals 14 residues. V was pared by 4 bases and J by 1 base, with 11 bases between. Germline values: CDR1 SGDLS, CDR2 YYNGEE. Here the CDR3 reads CASSPRTGNTEAFF. In DNA form, the CDR3 reads TGTGCCAGCAGCCCAAGAACAGGGAACACTGAAGCTTTCTTT.